This T cell receptor (beta chain) stems from a study of T-cell memory formation after mild COVID-19. Study information: TCR clustering was largely donor specific. Whole-study results and caveats: Researchers found some responding clones in pre-infection memory, a sign that cross-reactive memory joined.

This clonotype was seen at least ten times. The target antigen is unknown. CDR3 length: 13 amino acids. The germline V gene has CDR1 DFQATT and CDR2 SNEGSKA (reference sequence). Trimming removed 0 bases from V and 8 bases from J, with 11 bases in between. TCRdb reprocessed the 5' RACE reads via MiXCR and lists one record per CDR3 protein. The sample shows fewer than 75,000 distinct CDR3 sequences, 9.5% to 15% of them seen only once. Material: PBMCs or a T cell subset sorted from them (not recorded which). The clonotype originates from a young man who had mild COVID-19 (a few samples of this study predate the infection). Cell type and time point are not known. The chain carries TRBV20-1 and TRBJ2-4, with no clear D. The CDR3 DNA follows: TGCAGTGCTAGAGATGAACCCCTGGACATTCAGTACTTC. Translating gives CSARDEPLDIQYF.